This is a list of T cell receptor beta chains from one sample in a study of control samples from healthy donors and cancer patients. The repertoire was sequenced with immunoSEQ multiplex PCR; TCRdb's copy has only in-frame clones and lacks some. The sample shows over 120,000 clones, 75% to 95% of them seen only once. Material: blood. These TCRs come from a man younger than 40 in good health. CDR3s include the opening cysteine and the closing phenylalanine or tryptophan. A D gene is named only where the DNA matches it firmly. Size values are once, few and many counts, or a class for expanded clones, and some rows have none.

CDR3 DNA: TGCAGCGTTGAGGACGGGACAGGGGTCGGGCAGCCCCAGCATTTT
CDR3 protein: CSVEDGTGVGQPQHF
J gene: TRBJ1-5
D gene: TRBD1
clone size: -
V gene: TRBV29-1

CDR3 DNA: TGTGCCAGCAGCTTAGGGGTGGGGGGTCACTACAATGAGCAGTTCTTC
CDR3 protein: CASSLGVGGHYNEQFF
J gene: TRBJ2-1
D gene: -
clone size: -
V gene: TRBV13

CDR3 DNA: TGTGCCAGCAGTTTAACGGGGACAGAGACCCAGTACTTC
CDR3 protein: CASSLTGTETQYF
J gene: TRBJ2-5
D gene: -
clone size: -
V gene: TRBV28

CDR3 DNA: TGCGCCAGCAGCAACGACGGTCGGACCTATGGCTACACCTTC
CDR3 protein: CASSNDGRTYGYTF
J gene: TRBJ1-2
D gene: -
clone size: -
V gene: TRBV5-1

CDR3 DNA: TGTGCCAGCAGTGGACAGATCAAAAACATTCAGTACTTC
CDR3 protein: CASSGQIKNIQYF
J gene: TRBJ2-4
D gene: -
clone size: -
V gene: TRBV2

CDR3 DNA: TGTGCCAGCATAAGGGCTCCGAACACCGGGGAGCTGTTTTTT
CDR3 protein: CASIRAPNTGELFF
J gene: TRBJ2-2
D gene: -
clone size: -
V gene: TRBV2

CDR3 DNA: TGTGCCAGCAGCTTAGGGACTAGCGATAGCACAGATACGCAGTATTTT
CDR3 protein: CASSLGTSDSTDTQYF
J gene: TRBJ2-3
D gene: TRBD2
clone size: -
V gene: TRBV7-9

CDR3 DNA: TGTGCCAGCGAGGGGGGACTAGCGGACTACAATGAGCAGTTCTTC
CDR3 protein: CASEGGLADYNEQFF
J gene: TRBJ2-1
D gene: TRBD2
clone size: -
V gene: TRBV2

CDR3 DNA: TGCGCCAGCAGCTTGGGACAGGGCCTCTCTGGAAACACCATATATTTT
CDR3 protein: CASSLGQGLSGNTIYF
J gene: TRBJ1-3
D gene: TRBD1
clone size: -
V gene: TRBV5-1

CDR3 DNA: TGTGCCAGCAGCTTATCGGACAGGGTGATGGACGGCTACACCTTC
CDR3 protein: CASSLSDRVMDGYTF
J gene: TRBJ1-2
D gene: TRBD1
clone size: -
V gene: TRBV7-9

CDR3 DNA: TGTGCCAGCAGCTTGGATGGGACTAGCAGCACAGATACGCAGTATTTT
CDR3 protein: CASSLDGTSSTDTQYF
J gene: TRBJ2-3
D gene: TRBD2
clone size: -
V gene: TRBV5-4

CDR3 DNA: TGTGCCAGCAGCCAAATTAAGAATGAGCAGTTCTTC
CDR3 protein: CASSQIKNEQFF
J gene: TRBJ2-1
D gene: -
clone size: -
V gene: TRBV3-1/TRBV3-2

CDR3 DNA: TGTGCCAGTAGTATAGGGGACGCCTCAAGCAATGAGCAGTTCTTC
CDR3 protein: CASSIGDASSNEQFF
J gene: TRBJ2-1
D gene: -
clone size: few
V gene: TRBV19

CDR3 DNA: TGCGCCAGCAGCCATGCTATCAACGGTTGGGGCACTGAAGCTTTCTTT
CDR3 protein: CASSHAINGWGTEAFF
J gene: TRBJ1-1
D gene: -
clone size: -
V gene: TRBV4-1

CDR3 DNA: TGCAGTGCTAGTGGAGGGGTTGGAGGTCAGCCCCAGCATTTT
CDR3 protein: CSASGGVGGQPQHF
J gene: TRBJ1-5
D gene: -
clone size: -
V gene: TRBV20-1

CDR3 DNA: TGTGCCAGCAGTCACAGAGCGGCAGATACGCAGTATTTT
CDR3 protein: CASSHRAADTQYF
J gene: TRBJ2-3
D gene: -
clone size: once
V gene: TRBV6-4

CDR3 DNA: TGTGCCAGCAGCTTGGGGCAGGTATACACTGAAGCTTTCTTT
CDR3 protein: CASSLGQVYTEAFF
J gene: TRBJ1-1
D gene: -
clone size: -
V gene: TRBV5-4

CDR3 DNA: TGTGCCAGCAGTGAATGGCGGGGAGGCACAGATACGCAGTATTTT
CDR3 protein: CASSEWRGGTDTQYF
J gene: TRBJ2-3
D gene: -
clone size: -
V gene: TRBV2

CDR3 DNA: TGCGCCAGCAGCTTGGGAGACAGACCTAATGAAAAACTGTTTTTT
CDR3 protein: CASSLGDRPNEKLFF
J gene: TRBJ1-4
D gene: -
clone size: -
V gene: TRBV5-1

CDR3 DNA: TGTGCCAGCAGTGAGGACCAGGCTAGCACAGATACGCAGTATTTT
CDR3 protein: CASSEDQASTDTQYF
J gene: TRBJ2-3
D gene: -
clone size: once
V gene: TRBV6-4

CDR3 DNA: TGCGCCAGCAGTGAGGGGGCGCACGGCTACACCTTC
CDR3 protein: CASSEGAHGYTF
J gene: TRBJ1-2
D gene: -
clone size: -
V gene: TRBV10-2

CDR3 DNA: TGCAGTGCTAGTGATTATAGCGGGGGGCGAAGTGAGCAGTTCTTC
CDR3 protein: CSASDYSGGRSEQFF
J gene: TRBJ2-1
D gene: TRBD2
clone size: -
V gene: TRBV20-1

CDR3 DNA: TGTGCCTGGAGTGTCCGCTCCGGGGTGGGACGTTACAATGAGCAGTTCTTC
CDR3 protein: CAWSVRSGVGRYNEQFF
J gene: TRBJ2-1
D gene: -
clone size: -
V gene: TRBV30

CDR3 DNA: TGTGCCAGCCTGGGACAGAAATTCACAACCTACACCTTC
CDR3 protein: CASLGQKFTTYTF
J gene: TRBJ1-2
D gene: TRBD1
clone size: large
V gene: TRBV3-1/TRBV3-2

CDR3 DNA: TGTGCCAGCTCACCATCCACGGACAGGGGGAATTCACCCCTCCACTTT
CDR3 protein: CASSPSTDRGNSPLHF
J gene: TRBJ1-6
D gene: TRBD1
clone size: once
V gene: TRBV18

CDR3 DNA: TGTGCCAGCAGCCCAATCCGGGACGGCGATAATTCACCCCTCCACTTT
CDR3 protein: CASSPIRDGDNSPLHF
J gene: TRBJ1-6
D gene: -
clone size: -
V gene: TRBV11-1

CDR3 DNA: TGCGCCAGCAGTCCTGCCCTGAACACTGAAGCTTTCTTT
CDR3 protein: CASSPALNTEAFF
J gene: TRBJ1-1
D gene: -
clone size: -
V gene: TRBV10-1